This T cell receptor (beta chain) was sequenced in a study of vaccination and CD4 T cells after COVID-19. The assay that was used to sequence DNA from cultured CD4+ T cells was the Oncomine TCR Beta short-read assay. Each CDR3 protein is one row after TCRdb ran MiXCR on the PCR reads. The profile shows fewer than 15,000 distinct CDR3 sequences, 47% of them singletons. This sample's treatment: approximately 9-day PBMC culture with coronavirus spike peptide pools or control peptides (ViraFEST assay). Looked up from germline, CDR1 is DFQATT and CDR2 is SNEGSKA (reference sequence). This CDR3 region has 13 residues. Trimming removed 7 bases from V and 5 bases from J, with 17 bases in between. For this clonotype: The target antigen is unknown.

Sequenced sample: CD4+ T cells from blood, cultured in vitro. The source is a human donor who had recovered from COVID-19. The chain carries TRBV20-1 and TRBJ2-5, with D uncertain. The CDR3 is CSVGVAVDETQYF. The CDR3 DNA is TGCAGTGTAGGCGTGGCTGTCGATGAGACCCAGTACTTC.